This T cell receptor beta chain was profiled in a study of T cells in Graves' hyperthyroidism and ophthalmopathy. Study overall: Staff took peripheral blood when the initial diagnosis was made, before any treatment began.

For the diagnoses, clinical symptoms, serum thyroxine and TRAb, thyroid ultrasound and orbital computed tomography were used. General study findings and limits: Blood also contained most expanded thyroid clonotypes above 0.001. From stable hyperthyroidism, ophthalmopathy was separated by a 13 V-J model.

TCR beta CDR3 regions were amplified from RNA. HTBI primers drove first-round RT-PCR of the TCR CDR3. MiXCR was run by TCRdb on the multiplex PCR reads, yielding one entry per CDR3 protein. The sample shows about 360,000 distinct CDR3 sequences, around a sixth of them seen only once. Between the trimmed V and J ends, which lost 4 bases and 3 bases, there was a span of 13 bases. There are 15 residues in the CDR3. Germline CDR1 SNHLY, CDR2 FYNNEI. In this sample, this clonotype turned up many times. No antigen is known for it. The rearrangement joins TRBV2 to TRBJ2-1, with D possibly being TRBD2 (7 bases). Input material: blood. The TCR sequence derives from a woman between 18 and 30 years old with Graves' hyperthyroidism that later progressed to Graves' ophthalmopathy. The chain's CDR3 is CASSVDGGHYNEQFF. CDR3 DNA sequence: TGTGCCAGCAGTGTTGACGGGGGGCACTACAATGAGCAGTTCTTC.